A single sample gave rise to the 5 T cell receptor beta chains below, sequenced in a study of shared clonotypes between healthy human individuals. Only in-frame clones appear in the TCRdb table, and some are missing; sequencing was by immunoSEQ multiplex PCR. There are 640,000 or so clones in the sample; about two thirds occur only once, and about 1.8% lies in the top ten. Material: memory CD4+ T cells sorted from blood. Subset given: CD45RA-negative fraction. The receptors stem from a woman under 40 in good health.

This clone was seen a handful of times. The V gene is TRBV21-1, the J gene TRBJ1-2. TRBV21-1 is a pseudogene segment. This CDR3 contains 16 residues. The CDR3 region has the DNA TGTGCCAGCAGCAAAGGGACCCCAAGAAGGGTCTATGGCTACACCTTC. It translates to CASSKGTPRRVYGYTF.

The gene calls are TRBV2 and TRBJ1-1; D is ambiguous. Germline loops: CDR1 SNHLY, CDR2 FYNNEI. V shed 7 bases and J shed 1 base, with 7 bases lying between them. The CDR3 loop spans 12 amino acids. As DNA, the CDR3 is TGTGCCAGCACTGGGCAGAACACTGAAGCTTTCTTT. Encoded protein: CASTGQNTEAFF.

CDR3 sequence reads: CASSPLDRSYGYTF. The CDR3 DNA reads as TGTGCCAGCTCACCCCTGGACAGGAGCTATGGCTACACCTTC. The V gene is TRBV18, the J gene TRBJ1-2, with TRBD1 identical over 7 bases. Per germline, CDR1 KGHSH and CDR2 LQKENI. This CDR3 has 14 residues. V lost 3 bases, J lost 4 bases, and 5 bases stayed unmatched.

The chain is built from TRBV27 and TRBJ2-5, with TRBD2 matching 7 bases. After removal of 3 bases from V and 2 bases from J, the junction contained 3 bases not matched to a gene. Germline CDR1 and CDR2: MNHEY and SMNVEV (reference sequence). The CDR3 runs 14 residues. CDR3 nucleotide sequence: TGTGCCAGCAGTTTCTGGGGGGGGCAAGAGACCCAGTACTTC. Translation gives CASSFWGGQETQYF.

V gene TRBV25-1 combines with J gene TRBJ2-7, with 8 bases that match TRBD1. The CDR3 loop spans 16 amino acids. The germline V gene encodes CDR1 MGHDK and CDR2 SYGVNS. Trimming at V came to 2 bases and at J to 3 bases, leaving 9 bases not matched to a gene. CDR3 amino acids: CASSESGQGRLYEQYF. As DNA, the CDR3 is TGTGCCAGCAGTGAAAGTGGACAGGGTCGCCTCTACGAGCAGTACTTC.